Following are 10 T cell receptor beta chains from one sample sequenced in a study of cytomegalovirus exposure and HLA in healthy donors. PCR involved 60 Vbeta and 13 Jbeta primers. Clones were sequenced by immunoSEQ multiplex PCR, and TCRdb holds only the in-frame ones, with some missing. Here the sample spans under 150,000 clones, 80% to 85% being singletons. The source material was PBMCs. The receptor set was obtained from a male donor in good health and CMV-seropositive.

V gene TRBV5-1 combines with J gene TRBJ2-7; 7 bases are a match to TRBD1. Germline V gene sequence: CDR1 SGHRS, CDR2 YFSETQ. CDR3 length equals 14 residues. V was clipped by 4 bases and J by 0 bases; unmatched bases: 4. The CDR3 region is CASSTTGPSYEQYF. The DNA for the CDR3 is TGCGCCAGCAGCACGACAGGGCCCTCCTACGAGCAGTACTTC. The full variable domain, with the rest looked up from reference TRBV5-1 and TRBJ2-7, is KAGVTQTPRYLIKTRGQQVTLSCSPISGHRSVSWYQQTPGQGLQFLFEYFSETQRNKGNFPGRFSGRQFSNSRSEMNVSTLELGDSALYLCASSTTGPSYEQYFGPGTRLTVT.

This chain links TRBV6-5 with TRBJ2-2; 9 positions match TRBD2. J was trimmed by 5 bases and V by 10 bases; bases with no gene match: 5. The CDR3 consists of 13 residues. CDR1 and CDR2 from the germline V gene are MNHEY and SVGAGI. The CDR3 region is CATKREVTGELFF. CDR3 in DNA: TGTGCCACCAAGCGGGAGGTGACCGGGGAGCTGTTTTTT.

This clone was counted only a few times. The chain carries TRBV7-2 and TRBJ2-1, with 7 bases lining up with TRBD2. CDR3 length: 13 amino acids. Germline-derived CDR1 and CDR2 are SGHTA and FQGNSA. Trimming took 5 bases from V and 7 from J; bases not matched to a gene: 5. CDR3 region: CASSPIGGNEQFF. In nucleotides, the CDR3 is TGTGCCAGCAGCCCCATCGGGGGGAATGAGCAGTTCTTC. Combining the CDR3 with reference TRBV7-2 and TRBJ2-1 gives the whole variable domain GAGVSQSPSNKVTEKGKDVELRCDPISGHTALYWYRQSLGQGLEFLIYFQGNSAPDKSGLPSDRFSAERTGGSVSTLTIQRTQQEDSAVYLCASSPIGGNEQFFGPGTRLTVL.

The chain combines TRBV7-3 with TRBJ1-1; TRBD1 aligns across 8 bases. This CDR3 is built from 18 residues. V gave up 2 bases and J gave up 5 bases; unmatched junction bases: 16. Germline V gene sequence: CDR1 SGHTA, CDR2 FQGTGA. CDR3 in amino acids: CASSLEPGARQGSTEAFF. The DNA for the CDR3 is TGTGCCAGCAGCTTAGAGCCGGGAGCCAGACAGGGGAGTACTGAAGCTTTCTTT.

The rearrangement uses TRBV10-3 and TRBJ2-7; D unclear. The CDR3 is 13 amino acids. Germline lookup yields CDR1 ENHRY and CDR2 SYGVKD. Trimming removed 4 bases at V and 3 bases at J, with 10 bases between. The CDR3 sequence: CAISGFGFYEQYF. The CDR3 DNA reads as TGTGCCATCAGTGGGTTCGGGTTCTACGAGCAGTACTTC.

V is TRBV2 and J is TRBJ2-1; D unclear. The CDR3 runs to 11 residues. Deletions cut 6 bases from V and 12 bases from J, with 12 bases between. From germline, CDR1 is SNHLY and CDR2 FYNNEI. The CDR3 loop reads CASSLNPSQFF. For the CDR3, the DNA is TGTGCCAGCAGCCTAAACCCCTCGCAGTTCTTC. The entire variable domain, with the rest obtained from reference TRBV2 and TRBJ2-1, is as follows: EPEVTQTPSHQVTQMGQEVILRCVPISNHLYFYWYRQILGQKVEFLVSFYNNEISEKSEIFDDQFSVERPDGSNFTLKIRSTKLEDSAMYFCASSLNPSQFFGPGTRLTVL.

The V gene is TRBV5-4, the J gene TRBJ2-7; D is perhaps TRBD2 (6 bases). Germline loops: CDR1 SGHNT, CDR2 YYREEE (reference sequence). V was pared by 7 bases and J by 5 bases, with 22 bases between. This CDR3 comprises 15 residues. The DNA for the CDR3 is TGTGCCAGCCGCATCGCGGGGAGCGCTCCGGACGAGCAGTACTTC. Residues: CASRIAGSAPDEQYF.

The rearrangement joins TRBV19 to TRBJ2-6, with no clear D. Trimming removed 3 bases from V and 1 base from J, with 4 bases in between. The CDR3 length is 14 residues. Germline V gives CDR1 LNHDA, CDR2 SQIVND (reference sequence). The CDR3 here is CASSIGSGANVLTF. Here the CDR3 DNA reads TGTGCCAGTAGTATCGGTTCTGGGGCCAACGTCCTGACTTTC.

The chain employs TRBV4-3 and TRBJ1-3; D might be TRBD1 (5 bases). Trimming took off 0 bases at V and 3 bases at J, with 15 bases between the two ends. Germline loops: CDR1 LGHNA, CDR2 YSLEER. The CDR3 sequence is 17 residues long. The CDR3 DNA is TGCGCCAGCAGCCAAGATCTGGGGCGCGTCGGTGGAAACACCATATATTTT. Protein sequence: CASSQDLGRVGGNTIYF.

V usage is TRBV18 and J usage is TRBJ1-4; D gene ambiguous. V shed 2 bases and J shed 5 bases, with 12 bases lying between them. Germline CDR1 reads KGHSH; CDR2 reads LQKENI. This CDR3 region has 15 residues. CDR3 sequence reads: CASSPVPGSNEKLFF. The CDR3 region has the DNA TGTGCCAGCTCACCAGTCCCAGGTTCAAATGAAAAACTGTTTTTT.